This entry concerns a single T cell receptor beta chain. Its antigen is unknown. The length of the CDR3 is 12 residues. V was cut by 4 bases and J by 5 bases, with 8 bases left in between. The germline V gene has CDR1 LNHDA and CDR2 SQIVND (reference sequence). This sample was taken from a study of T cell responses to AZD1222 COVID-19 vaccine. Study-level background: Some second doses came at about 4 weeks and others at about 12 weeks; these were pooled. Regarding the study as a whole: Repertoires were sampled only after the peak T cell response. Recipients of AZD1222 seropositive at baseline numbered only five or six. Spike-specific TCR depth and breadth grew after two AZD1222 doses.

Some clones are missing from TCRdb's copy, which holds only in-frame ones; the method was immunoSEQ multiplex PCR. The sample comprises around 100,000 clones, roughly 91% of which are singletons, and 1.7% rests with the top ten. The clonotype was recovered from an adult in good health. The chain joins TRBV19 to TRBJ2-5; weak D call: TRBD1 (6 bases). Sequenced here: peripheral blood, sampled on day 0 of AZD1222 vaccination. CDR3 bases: TGTGCCAGTAGTACAGGGGTCGAGACCCAGTACTTC. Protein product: CASSTGVETQYF.